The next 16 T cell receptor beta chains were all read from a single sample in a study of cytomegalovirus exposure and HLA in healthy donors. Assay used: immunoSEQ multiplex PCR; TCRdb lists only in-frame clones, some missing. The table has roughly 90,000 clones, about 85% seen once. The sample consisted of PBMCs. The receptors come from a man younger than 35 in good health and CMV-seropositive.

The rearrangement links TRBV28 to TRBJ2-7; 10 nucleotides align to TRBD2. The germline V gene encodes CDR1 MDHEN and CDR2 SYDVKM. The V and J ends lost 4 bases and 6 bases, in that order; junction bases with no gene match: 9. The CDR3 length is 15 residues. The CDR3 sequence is CASSSLSSGSFEQYV. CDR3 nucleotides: TGTGCCAGCAGTTCGCTCTCTAGCGGGAGTTTCGAGCAGTACGTC.

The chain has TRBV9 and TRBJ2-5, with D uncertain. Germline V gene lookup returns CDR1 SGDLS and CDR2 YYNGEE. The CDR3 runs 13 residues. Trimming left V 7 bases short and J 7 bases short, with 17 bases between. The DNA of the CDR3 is TGTGCCAGCGGAGCGTACCCTTCTGGGACCCAGTACTTC. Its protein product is CASGAYPSGTQYF.

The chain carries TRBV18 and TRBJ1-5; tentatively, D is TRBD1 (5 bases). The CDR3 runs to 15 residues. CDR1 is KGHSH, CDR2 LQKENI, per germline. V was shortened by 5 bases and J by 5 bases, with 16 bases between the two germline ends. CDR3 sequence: CASSESRVSDQPQHF. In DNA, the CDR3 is TGTGCCAGCTCAGAAAGCAGGGTTTCGGATCAGCCCCAGCATTTT.

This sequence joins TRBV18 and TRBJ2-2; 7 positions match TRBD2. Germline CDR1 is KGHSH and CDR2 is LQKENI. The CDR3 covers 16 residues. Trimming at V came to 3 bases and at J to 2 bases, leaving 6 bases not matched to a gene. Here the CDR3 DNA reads TGTGCCAGCTCACCCCGACTAGCCGCAAACACCGGGGAGCTGTTTTTT. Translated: CASSPRLAANTGELFF.

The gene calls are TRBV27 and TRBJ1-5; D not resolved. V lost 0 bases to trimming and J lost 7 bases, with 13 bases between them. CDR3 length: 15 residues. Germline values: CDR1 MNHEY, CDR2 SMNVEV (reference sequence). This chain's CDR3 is CASSLSGVARQPQHF. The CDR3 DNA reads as TGTGCCAGCAGTTTATCCGGGGTGGCTCGGCAGCCCCAGCATTTT.

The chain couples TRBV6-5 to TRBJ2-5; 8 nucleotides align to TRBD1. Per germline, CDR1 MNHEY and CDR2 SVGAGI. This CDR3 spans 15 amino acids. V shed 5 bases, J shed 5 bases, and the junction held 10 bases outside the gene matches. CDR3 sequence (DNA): TGTGCCAGCAGTCCGACAGGGGTCGGTATCGAGACCCAGTACTTC. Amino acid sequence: CASSPTGVGIETQYF.

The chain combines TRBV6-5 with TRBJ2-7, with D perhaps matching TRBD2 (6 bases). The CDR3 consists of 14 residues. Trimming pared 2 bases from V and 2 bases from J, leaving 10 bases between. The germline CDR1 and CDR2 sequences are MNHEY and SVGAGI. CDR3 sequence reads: CASSYRAGPYEQYV. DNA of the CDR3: TGTGCCAGCAGTTACAGGGCGGGACCCTACGAGCAGTACGTC.

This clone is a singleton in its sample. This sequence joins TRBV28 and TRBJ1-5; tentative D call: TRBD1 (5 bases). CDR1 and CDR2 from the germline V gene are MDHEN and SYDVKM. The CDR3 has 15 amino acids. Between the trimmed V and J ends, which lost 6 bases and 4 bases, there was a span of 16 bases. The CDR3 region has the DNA TGTGCCAGCAGCACTGGGGGAGGGCCTAATCAGCCCCAGCATTTT. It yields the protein CASSTGGGPNQPQHF.

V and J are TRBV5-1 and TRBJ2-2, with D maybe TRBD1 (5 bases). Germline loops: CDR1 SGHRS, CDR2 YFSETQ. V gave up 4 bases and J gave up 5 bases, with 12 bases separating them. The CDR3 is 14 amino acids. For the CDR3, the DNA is TGCGCCAGCAGCGTAGGGGCCTCTACCGGGGAGCTGTTTTTT. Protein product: CASSVGASTGELFF.

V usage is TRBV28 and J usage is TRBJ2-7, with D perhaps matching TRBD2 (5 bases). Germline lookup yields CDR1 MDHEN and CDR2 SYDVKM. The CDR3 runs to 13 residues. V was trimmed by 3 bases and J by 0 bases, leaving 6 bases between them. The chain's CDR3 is CASSFEGSYEQYF. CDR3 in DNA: TGTGCCAGCAGTTTCGAGGGCTCCTACGAGCAGTACTTC.

The CDR3 loop reads CASSGQAQETQYF. The CDR3 DNA follows: TGTGCCAGCAGCGGACAAGCACAAGAGACCCAGTACTTC. The chain employs TRBV2 and TRBJ2-5; the D gene is possibly TRBD1 (5 bases). Trimming shortened V by 6 bases and J by 2 bases, and 10 bases separated the two germline ends. This CDR3 comprises 13 residues. CDR1 SNHLY and CDR2 FYNNEI come from the germline V gene.

The chain's CDR3 is CASSFGQSGDEQYF. CDR3 coding DNA: TGTGCCAGCAGCTTTGGACAGTCAGGCGACGAGCAGTACTTC. The chain couples TRBV7-6 to TRBJ2-7, with D possibly being TRBD1 (6 bases). The CDR3 contains 14 residues. Deletions cut 3 bases from V and 5 bases from J, with 14 bases between. Germline values: CDR1 SGHVS, CDR2 FNYEAQ.

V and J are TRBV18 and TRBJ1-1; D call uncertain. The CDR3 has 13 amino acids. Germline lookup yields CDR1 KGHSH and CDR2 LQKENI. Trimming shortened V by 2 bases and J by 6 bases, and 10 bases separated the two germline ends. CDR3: CASSPGEYAEAFF. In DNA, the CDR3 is TGTGCCAGCTCACCAGGGGAGTACGCTGAAGCTTTCTTT.

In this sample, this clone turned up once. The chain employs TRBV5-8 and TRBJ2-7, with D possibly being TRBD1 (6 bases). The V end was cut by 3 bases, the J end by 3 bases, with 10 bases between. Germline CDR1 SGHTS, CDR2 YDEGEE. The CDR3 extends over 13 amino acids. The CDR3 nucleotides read TGTGCCAGCAGCTCTACAGGGTACTACGAGCAGTACTTC. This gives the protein CASSSTGYYEQYF.

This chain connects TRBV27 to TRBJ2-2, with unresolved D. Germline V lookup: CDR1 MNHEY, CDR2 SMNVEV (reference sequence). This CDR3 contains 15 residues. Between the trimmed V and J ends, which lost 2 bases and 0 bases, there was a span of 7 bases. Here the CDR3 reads CASSLVAANTGELFF. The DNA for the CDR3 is TGTGCCAGCAGTTTAGTCGCAGCGAACACCGGGGAGCTGTTTTTT.

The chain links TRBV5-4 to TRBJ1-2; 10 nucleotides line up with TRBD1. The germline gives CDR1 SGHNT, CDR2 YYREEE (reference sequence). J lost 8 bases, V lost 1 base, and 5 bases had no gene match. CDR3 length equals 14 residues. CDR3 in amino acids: CASSLTGQGWGYTF. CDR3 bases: TGTGCCAGCAGCTTGACGGGACAGGGGTGGGGCTACACCTTC.